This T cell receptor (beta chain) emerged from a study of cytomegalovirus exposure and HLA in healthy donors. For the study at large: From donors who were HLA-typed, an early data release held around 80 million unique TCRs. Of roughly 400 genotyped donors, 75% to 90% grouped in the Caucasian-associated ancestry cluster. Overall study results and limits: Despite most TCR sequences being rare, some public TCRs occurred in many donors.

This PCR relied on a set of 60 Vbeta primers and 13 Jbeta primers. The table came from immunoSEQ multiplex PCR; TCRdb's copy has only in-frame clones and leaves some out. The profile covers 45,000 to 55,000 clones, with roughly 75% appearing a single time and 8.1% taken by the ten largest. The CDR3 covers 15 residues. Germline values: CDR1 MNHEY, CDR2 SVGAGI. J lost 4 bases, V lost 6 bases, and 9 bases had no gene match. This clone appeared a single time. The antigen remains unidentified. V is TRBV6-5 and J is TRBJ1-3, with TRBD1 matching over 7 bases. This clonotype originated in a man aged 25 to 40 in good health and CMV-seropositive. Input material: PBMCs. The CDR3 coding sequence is TGTGCCAGCAGCCGAGACAGGGTATACGGAAACACCATATATTTT. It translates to CASSRDRVYGNTIYF.